This T cell receptor (beta chain) comes out of a study of vaccination and CD4 T cells after COVID-19. Study-wide context: Each enrolled participant received a two-dose regimen of either BNT162b2 or mRNA-1273 vaccine.

Treatment denoted: 10-day PBMC culture with coronavirus spike peptide pools or control peptides (ViraFEST assay). Prior to the COVID-19 pandemic (2011-2018), the unexposed donor's CD4+ T cells were collected. This clonotype was observed a few times. Its antigen is unidentified. V dropped 10 bases and J dropped 7; count of bases not matched to a gene: 11. This CDR3 region has 14 residues. Germline V gives CDR1 KGHDR, CDR2 SFDVKD. An Oncomine TCR Beta short-read assay was used to sequence the DNA from cultured CD4+ T cells. Researchers extracted genomic DNA from CD4+ T cells that had been cultured. TCRdb called the PCR reads again in MiXCR, with one record for every CDR3 protein. The sample comprises 9,000 to 13,000 distinct CDR3 sequences, around 30% of which are singletons, and approximately 12% rests with the top ten.

Material for sequencing was CD4+ T cells from blood, cultured in vitro. The chain has TRBV24-1 and TRBJ2-1; TRBD1 matches 8 bases. The clonotype was recovered from a human donor in good health. The DNA for the CDR3 is TGTGCCACTGGGCCGACAGGGGTAGAAAATGAGCAGTTCTTC. Translation gives CATGPTGVENEQFF.